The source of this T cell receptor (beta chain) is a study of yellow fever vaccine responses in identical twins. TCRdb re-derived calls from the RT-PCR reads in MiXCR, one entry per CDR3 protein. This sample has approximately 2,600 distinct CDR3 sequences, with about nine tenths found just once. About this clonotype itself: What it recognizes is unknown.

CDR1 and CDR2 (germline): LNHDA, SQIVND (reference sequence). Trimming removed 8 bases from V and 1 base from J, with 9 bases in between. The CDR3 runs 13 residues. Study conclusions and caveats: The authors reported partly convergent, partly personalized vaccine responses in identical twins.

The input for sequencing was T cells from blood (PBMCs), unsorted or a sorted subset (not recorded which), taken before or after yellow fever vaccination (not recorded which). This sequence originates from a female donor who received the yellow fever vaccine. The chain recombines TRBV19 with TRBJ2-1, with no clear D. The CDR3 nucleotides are TGTGCCAGTCGGGTGGGTTCCTACAATGAGCAGTTCTTC. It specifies CASRVGSYNEQFF.